This TCR beta chain was sequenced in a study of blood T cell repertoires in COVID-19. Study overall: PBMCs, B-cell-depleted T cells, or T cells provided the cDNA or gDNA that made up the material.

Profiling relied on immunoSEQ multiplex PCR, and the TCRdb table lists in-frame clones only, not all of them. This sample has more than 300,000 clones, with around four fifths found just once. CDR1 is LGHDT, CDR2 YNNKEL, per germline (reference sequence). The CDR3 sequence is 13 residues long. Trimming cost V 4 bases and J 4 bases; bases outside gene matches: 2. The rearrangement joins TRBV3-1 (or the pseudogene TRBV3-2) to TRBJ1-2, with 8 bases matching TRBD1. The sequenced material came from PBMCs or T cells enriched from blood (not recorded which). The TCR sequence derives from a woman between 45 and 65 years old who had recovered from COVID-19. CDR3 bases: TGTGCCAGCAGCCCCGGGACAGGCTATGGCTACACCTTC. It codes for CASSPGTGYGYTF.